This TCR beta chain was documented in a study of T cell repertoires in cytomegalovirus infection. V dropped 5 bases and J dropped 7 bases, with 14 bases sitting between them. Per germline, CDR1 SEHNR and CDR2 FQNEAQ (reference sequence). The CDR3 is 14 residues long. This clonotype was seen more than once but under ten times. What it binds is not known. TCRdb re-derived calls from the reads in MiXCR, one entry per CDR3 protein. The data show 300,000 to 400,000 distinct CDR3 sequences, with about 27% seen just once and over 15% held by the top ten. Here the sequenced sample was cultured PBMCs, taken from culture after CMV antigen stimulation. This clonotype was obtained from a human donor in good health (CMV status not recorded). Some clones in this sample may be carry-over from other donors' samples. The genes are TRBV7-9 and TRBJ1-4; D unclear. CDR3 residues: CASSPDNLSEKLFF. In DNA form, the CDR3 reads TGTGCCAGCAGCCCAGACAACCTCAGTGAAAAACTGTTTTTT.